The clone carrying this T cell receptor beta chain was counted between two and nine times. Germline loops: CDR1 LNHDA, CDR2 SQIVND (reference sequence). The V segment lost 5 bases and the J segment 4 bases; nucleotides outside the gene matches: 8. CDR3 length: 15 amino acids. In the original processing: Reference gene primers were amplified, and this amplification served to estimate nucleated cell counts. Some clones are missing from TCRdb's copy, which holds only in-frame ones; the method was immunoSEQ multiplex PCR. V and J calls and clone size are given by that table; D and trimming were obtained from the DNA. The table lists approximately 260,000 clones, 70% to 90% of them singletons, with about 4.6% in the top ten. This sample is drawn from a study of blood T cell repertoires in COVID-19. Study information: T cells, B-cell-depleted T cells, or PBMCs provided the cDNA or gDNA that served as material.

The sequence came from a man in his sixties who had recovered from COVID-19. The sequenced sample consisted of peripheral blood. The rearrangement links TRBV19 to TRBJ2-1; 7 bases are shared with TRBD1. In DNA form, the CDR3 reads TGTGCCAGTAGTGTAAGGATACAGGGGTACAATGAGCAGTTCTTC. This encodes CASSVRIQGYNEQFF.